What follows are 22 T cell receptor beta chains derived from one specimen sequenced in a study of control samples from healthy donors and cancer patients. Data came from immunoSEQ multiplex PCR; TCRdb stores just in-frame clones and leaves some out. The repertoire holds about 180,000 clones, with 90% as singletons. Material for sequencing was blood. The receptors here all came from a woman aged 50 to 60 in good health.

This chain connects TRBV2 to TRBJ1-2; D gene ambiguous. The CDR3 is 13 residues long. Trimming cost V 9 bases and J 2 bases, with 13 bases left between them. The germline V gene encodes CDR1 SNHLY and CDR2 FYNNEI. The CDR3 protein is CASGPLGNYGYTF. The CDR3, as DNA: TGTGCCAGTGGCCCCCTGGGAAACTATGGCTACACCTTC.

V and J are TRBV4-3 and TRBJ2-3; D not certain. Germline CDR1 reads LGHNA; CDR2 reads YSLEER. This CDR3 has 15 residues. With 0 bases removed from V and 1 base from J, the gap between germline ends came to 8 bases. The CDR3: CASSQDPAGTDTQYF. CDR3 nucleotides: TGCGCCAGCAGCCAAGATCCGGCGGGCACAGATACGCAGTATTTT.

The J gene is TRBJ2-7, the V gene TRBV5-1, with D hard to call. The length of the CDR3 is 15 residues. Germline CDR1 SGHRS, CDR2 YFSETQ. Trimming took 5 bases from V and 5 from J, leaving 20 bases between them. CDR3 bases: TGCGCCAGCAGACTTGAGGCGAGACCTCATAACGAGCAGTACTTC. The encoded protein is CASRLEARPHNEQYF.

The chain recombines TRBV7-9 with TRBJ2-7, with a weak D call TRBD1 (5 bases). V was pared by 4 bases and J by 5 bases, with 18 bases between. The CDR3 has 15 amino acids. The V gene's germline CDR1 is SEHNR and CDR2 FQNEAQ (reference sequence). The CDR3: CASSWPTTVRNEQYF. The DNA for the CDR3 is TGTGCCAGCAGCTGGCCCACGACAGTAAGGAACGAGCAGTACTTC.

The chain employs TRBV2 and TRBJ2-3; D is unclear. Trimming removed 8 bases at V and 2 bases at J, with 14 bases between. This CDR3 comprises 14 residues. Germline CDR1 SNHLY, CDR2 FYNNEI. CDR3 sequence (DNA): TGTGCCAGCCAGTTTGATGGGTACACAGATACGCAGTATTTT. It encodes CASQFDGYTDTQYF.

This chain joins TRBV7-2 and TRBJ1-5; D gene unclear. The CDR3 loop spans 15 amino acids. Germline CDR1 and CDR2: SGHTA and FQGNSA. The ends were cut back, 6 bases at V and 5 bases at J, with 17 bases in the middle. For the CDR3, the DNA is TGTGCCAGCAGGCTATATCCGGACCGAGATCAGCCCCAGCATTTT. Translation: CASRLYPDRDQPQHF.

J is TRBJ2-6 and V is TRBV5-4; possibly TRBD1 for D (5 bases). The CDR3 length is 17 residues. The V end was cut by 0 bases, the J end by 4 bases, with 14 bases between. The germline CDR1 and CDR2 sequences are SGHNT and YYREEE (reference sequence). CDR3: CASSLVRLRAGANVLTF. The DNA for the CDR3 is TGTGCCAGCAGCTTGGTTCGTCTCAGGGCCGGGGCCAACGTCCTGACTTTC.

The chain couples TRBV19 to TRBJ2-5, with 7 positions matching TRBD1. The V gene's germline CDR1 is LNHDA and CDR2 SQIVND (reference sequence). V was clipped by 5 bases and J by 3 bases; unmatched bases: 3. The CDR3 has 13 residues. In DNA form, the CDR3 reads TGTGCCAGTAGTGTCACAGGGGAAGAGACCCAGTACTTC. The encoded protein is CASSVTGEETQYF.

The V call is TRBV28, the J call TRBJ1-2; D uncertain. The CDR3 covers 12 residues. Between the trimmed V and J ends, which lost 7 bases and 7 bases, there was a span of 13 bases. Germline values: CDR1 MDHEN, CDR2 SYDVKM. The CDR3 sequence is CASTTVRGGYTF. In nucleotides, the CDR3 is TGTGCCAGCACGACTGTACGAGGTGGCTACACCTTC.

This CDR3 reads CASRSIRTSAGELFF. The CDR3 DNA is TGTGCCAGCCGTTCTATCCGGACTAGCGCCGGGGAGCTGTTTTTT. The genes are TRBV6-2 or TRBV6-3 and TRBJ2-2, with 9 bases lining up with TRBD2. This CDR3 is built from 15 residues. Per germline, CDR1 MNHEY and CDR2 SVGEGT. J lost 6 bases, V lost 8 bases, and 10 bases had no gene match.

The chain combines TRBV10-3 with TRBJ1-5, with 10 bases fitting TRBD1. The CDR3 sequence is 16 residues long. With V trimmed by 4 bases and J by 2 bases, 5 bases remained unmatched. Germline V gene sequence: CDR1 ENHRY, CDR2 SYGVKD. DNA of the CDR3: TGTGCCATCAGTGGCGGGACAGGGGAAGGCAATCAGCCCCAGCATTTT. As protein: CAISGGTGEGNQPQHF.

This rearrangement joins TRBV28 to TRBJ2-7; 9 nucleotides line up with TRBD2. This CDR3 comprises 15 residues. Germline trimming cut 5 bases from V and 2 bases from J; bases unmatched to any gene: 7. In germline, CDR1 is MDHEN, CDR2 SYDVKM. Here the CDR3 reads CASSVTGLATYEQYF. In DNA, the CDR3 is TGTGCCAGCAGTGTCACAGGACTAGCGACCTACGAGCAGTACTTC.

The genes are TRBV5-5 and TRBJ1-5, with TRBD1 identical over 7 bases. This CDR3 has 15 residues. V dropped 4 bases and J dropped 3; count of bases not matched to a gene: 7. Per the germline V gene, CDR1 is SGHKS and CDR2 is YYEKEE (reference sequence). Here the CDR3 DNA reads TGTGCCAGCAGCCAGGACAGGCTTTACAATCAGCCCCAGCATTTT. It specifies CASSQDRLYNQPQHF.

The chain joins TRBV6-2 or TRBV6-3 to TRBJ1-1; D is undetermined. The V end lost 2 bases, the J end lost 0 bases, and 19 bases lay between the germline ends. The CDR3 runs to 18 residues. The V gene's germline CDR1 is MNHEY and CDR2 SVGEGT. The CDR3 nucleotides read TGTGCCAGCAGTTACCAGCGGTTCTTTGGGGATATGAACACTGAAGCTTTCTTT. It specifies CASSYQRFFGDMNTEAFF.

The chain uses TRBV28 and TRBJ1-2; D gene uncertain. The ends were cut back, 5 bases at V and 5 bases at J, with 12 bases in the middle. The CDR3 is made up of 13 amino acids. Germline CDR1 and CDR2: MDHEN and SYDVKM. For the CDR3, the DNA is TGTGCCAGCAGTATACAGCTGGAGTATGGCTACACCTTC. Its protein is CASSIQLEYGYTF.

The chain couples TRBV20-1 to TRBJ2-7; D remains unclear. This CDR3 spans 12 amino acids. V lost 3 bases to trimming and J lost 5 bases, with 11 bases between them. CDR1 and CDR2 from the germline V gene are DFQATT and SNEGSKA (reference sequence). The CDR3 nucleotides are TGCAGTGCTAGTCGCTCCCTCGACGAGCAGTACTTC. Its translation: CSASRSLDEQYF.

This sequence joins TRBV4-3 and TRBJ1-3; the D gene is possibly TRBD1 (5 bases). CDR3 length: 16 residues. V was pared by 3 bases and J by 5 bases, with 17 bases between. Germline CDR1 LGHNA, CDR2 YSLEER. CDR3 in amino acids: CASSQSAGTARNTIYF. The CDR3 region has the DNA TGCGCCAGCAGCCAGTCCGCCGGGACTGCCAGAAACACCATATATTTT.

The CDR3 DNA follows: TGCGCCAGCAGCCAAGATTGGCGAGGGGCCCACTATGGCTACACCTTC. Translated, it gives CASSQDWRGAHYGYTF. The V gene is TRBV4-3, the J gene TRBJ1-2; a possible D gene is TRBD1 (5 bases). V was trimmed by 0 bases and J by 3 bases, leaving 14 bases between them. Germline loops: CDR1 LGHNA, CDR2 YSLEER. The CDR3 totals 16 residues.

V and J are TRBV10-3 and TRBJ1-4; 9 nucleotides align to TRBD1. The CDR3 has 17 amino acids. Per germline, CDR1 ENHRY and CDR2 SYGVKD. The junction had 9 bases not matched to a gene; V was cut back by 5 bases and J by 2 bases. CDR3 sequence reads: CAISLIGTGITNEKLFF. Written as DNA, the CDR3 is TGTGCCATCAGTTTAATTGGGACAGGGATCACTAATGAAAAACTGTTTTTT.

The chain recombines TRBV7-2 with TRBJ1-2; no reliable D call. CDR3 length equals 12 residues. The V gene lost 4 bases and the J gene lost 7 bases, with 10 bases spanning the gap. Germline CDR1 reads SGHTA; CDR2 reads FQGNSA. CDR3 residues: CASSSPWGGYTF. The CDR3 DNA sequence: TGTGCCAGCAGCTCGCCCTGGGGTGGCTACACCTTC.

This chain links TRBV28 with TRBJ2-7; D possibly corresponds to TRBD1 (6 bases). The CDR3 is 15 amino acids. Trimming cost V 1 base and J 3 bases, with 13 bases left between them. Germline V gene data show CDR1 as MDHEN and CDR2 as SYDVKM. The CDR3: CASSLSQTGIYEQYF. In nucleotides, the CDR3 is TGTGCCAGCAGTTTATCCCAAACAGGGATCTACGAGCAGTACTTC.

The genes are TRBV10-3 and TRBJ1-1; no reliable D call. There are 13 residues in the CDR3. V was trimmed by 11 bases and J by 0 bases, leaving 13 bases between them. Germline values: CDR1 ENHRY, CDR2 SYGVKD. The CDR3 reads CASEDGLNTEAFF. As DNA, the CDR3 is TGTGCCTCCGAGGACGGACTGAACACTGAAGCTTTCTTT.